This T cell receptor (beta chain) was identified in a study of blood T cell repertoires in COVID-19. About the research overall: Acute and convalescent COVID-19 specimens originated in the United States, Italy and Spain. In each case, the material was cDNA or gDNA derived from T cells, B-cell-depleted T cells, or PBMCs.

Per the authors' pipeline: Reference gene primers were amplified, and this amplification served to estimate nucleated cell counts. This table comes from immunoSEQ multiplex PCR, and its TCRdb copy is limited to in-frame clones, with some not included. V and J calls and clone size are as listed in that table; D and trimming were resolved from the DNA. The sample includes 200,000 to 250,000 clones, around four fifths of them seen just once. The CDR3 loop spans 12 amino acids. CDR1 and CDR2 (germline): SGHKS, YYEKEE (reference sequence). After removal of 6 bases from V and 6 bases from J, the junction contained 6 bases not matched to a gene.

The sequenced material came from peripheral blood. The rearrangement joins TRBV5-5 to TRBJ2-7, with TRBD1 identical over 7 bases. The sequence derives from a woman aged 55-70 years with active or convalescent COVID-19. DNA of the CDR3: TGTGCCAGCATCATCGGGACAGCCGAGCAGTACGTC. It translates to CASIIGTAEQYV.